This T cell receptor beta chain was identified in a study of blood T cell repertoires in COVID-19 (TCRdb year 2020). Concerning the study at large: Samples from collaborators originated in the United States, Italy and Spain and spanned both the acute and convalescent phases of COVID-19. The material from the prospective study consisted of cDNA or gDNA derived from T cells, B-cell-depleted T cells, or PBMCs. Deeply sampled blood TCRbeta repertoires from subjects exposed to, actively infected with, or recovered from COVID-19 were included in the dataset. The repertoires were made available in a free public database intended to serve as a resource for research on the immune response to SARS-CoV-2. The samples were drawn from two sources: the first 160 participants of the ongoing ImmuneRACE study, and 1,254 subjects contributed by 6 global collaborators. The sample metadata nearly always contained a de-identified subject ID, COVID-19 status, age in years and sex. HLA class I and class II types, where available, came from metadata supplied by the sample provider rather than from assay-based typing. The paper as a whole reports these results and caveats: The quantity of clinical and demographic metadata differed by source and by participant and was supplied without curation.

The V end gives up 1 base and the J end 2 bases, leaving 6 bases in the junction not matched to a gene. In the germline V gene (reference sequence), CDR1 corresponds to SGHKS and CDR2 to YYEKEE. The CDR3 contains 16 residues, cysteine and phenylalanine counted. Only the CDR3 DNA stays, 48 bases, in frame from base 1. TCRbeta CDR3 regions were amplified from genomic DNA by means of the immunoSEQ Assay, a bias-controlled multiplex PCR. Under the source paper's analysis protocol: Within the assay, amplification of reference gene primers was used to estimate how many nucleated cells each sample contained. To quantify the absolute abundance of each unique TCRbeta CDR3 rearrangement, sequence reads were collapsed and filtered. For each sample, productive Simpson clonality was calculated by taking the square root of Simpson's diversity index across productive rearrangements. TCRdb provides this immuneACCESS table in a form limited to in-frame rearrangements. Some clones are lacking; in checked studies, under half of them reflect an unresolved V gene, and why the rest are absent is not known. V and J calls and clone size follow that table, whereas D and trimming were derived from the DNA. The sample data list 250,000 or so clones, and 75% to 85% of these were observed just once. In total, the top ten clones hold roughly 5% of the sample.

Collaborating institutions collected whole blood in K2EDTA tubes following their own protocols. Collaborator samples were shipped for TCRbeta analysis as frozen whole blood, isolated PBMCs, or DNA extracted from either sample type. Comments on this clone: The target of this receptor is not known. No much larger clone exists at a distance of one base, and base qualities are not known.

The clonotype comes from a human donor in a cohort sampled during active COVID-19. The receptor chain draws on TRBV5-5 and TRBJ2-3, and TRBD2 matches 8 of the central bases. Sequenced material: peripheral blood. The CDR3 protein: CASSLLPGGYTDTQYF. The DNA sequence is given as TGTGCCAGCAGCTTGTTACCGGGAGGGTACACAGATACGCAGTATTTT.